One T cell receptor (beta chain) is described in this entry. The treatment denotes: about 20 received Ad26.COV2.S at low or high dose, single or two shots; 5 received placebo; per-sample allocation not given. Collection of samples fell on day 63 after the first vaccine or placebo injection. The V end lost 0 bases, the J end lost 6 bases, and 8 bases lay between the germline ends. The germline gives CDR1 SNHLY, CDR2 FYNNEI. The CDR3 is 13 residues long. The data were obtained in a study of Ad26.COV2.S vaccination and SARS-CoV-2 variants. Clones were sequenced by immunoSEQ multiplex PCR, and TCRdb holds only the in-frame ones, with some missing. The sample contains more than 300,000 clones, around 84% of which appear only once.

The sample was peripheral blood, taken in a trial of Ad26.COV2.S vaccine versus placebo. This receptor was taken from a person between 18 and 60 years old who received the Ad26.COV2.S COVID-19 vaccine or a placebo. The chain combines TRBV2 with TRBJ2-5; D unclear. The CDR3 region is CASSEALGKTQYF. The CDR3 DNA follows: TGTGCCAGCAGTGAAGCGCTTGGAAAGACCCAGTACTTC.